The rows below give T cell receptor beta chains drawn from one sample of a study of T cells in Graves' hyperthyroidism and ophthalmopathy. TCRdb reprocessed the multiplex PCR reads with MiXCR, giving one entry per CDR3 protein. Found here are approximately 740,000 distinct CDR3 sequences, roughly 15% of them singletons; the top ten hold 10%. What was sequenced was blood. All receptors come from a woman aged 18-29 years with Graves' hyperthyroidism. Both conserved end residues are part of each CDR3. The order of the fields is J gene, V gene, clone size, D gene, CDR3 protein, CDR3 DNA. D genes are given only for firm matches. Size values are once, few and many counts, or a class for expanded clones, and some rows have none.

j_call: TRBJ2-2
v_call: TRBV4-1
clone_size: few
d_call: -
cdr3_aa: CASSSDPTGELFF
cdr3_nt: TGCGCCAGCAGCTCCGATCCCACCGGGGAGCTGTTTTTT

j_call: TRBJ2-7
v_call: TRBV4-3
clone_size: -
d_call: -
cdr3_aa: CASSQYFYPRGAKLDPYEQYF
cdr3_nt: TGCGCCAGCAGCCAATATTTCTATCCGAGGGGGGCAAAATTGGACCCCTACGAGCAGTACTTC

j_call: TRBJ2-1
v_call: TRBV12-5
clone_size: -
d_call: -
cdr3_aa: CASGLGGGNEQFF
cdr3_nt: TGTGCTAGTGGGCTGGGGGGAGGCAATGAGCAGTTCTTC

j_call: TRBJ2-7
v_call: TRBV18
clone_size: few
d_call: -
cdr3_aa: CASSPRDGGTYEQYF
cdr3_nt: TGTGCCAGCTCACCCCGGGACGGAGGAACCTACGAGCAGTACTTC

j_call: TRBJ1-5
v_call: TRBV13
clone_size: -
d_call: -
cdr3_aa: CASSLMGQPQHF
cdr3_nt: TGTGCCAGCAGCTTAATGGGTCAGCCCCAGCATTTT

j_call: TRBJ2-3
v_call: TRBV15
clone_size: many
d_call: -
cdr3_aa: CATSRFPRVITDTQYF
cdr3_nt: TGTGCCACCAGCAGATTCCCGAGGGTCATCACAGATACGCAGTATTTT

j_call: TRBJ2-7
v_call: TRBV12-3/TRBV12-4
clone_size: many
d_call: -
cdr3_aa: CASSLRQLYEQYF
cdr3_nt: TGTGCCAGCAGCTTACGACAGCTCTACGAGCAGTACTTC

j_call: TRBJ2-2
v_call: TRBV11-3
clone_size: many
d_call: -
cdr3_aa: CASSPGPGELFF
cdr3_nt: TGTGCCAGCAGCCCTGGGCCCGGGGAGCTGTTTTTT

j_call: TRBJ2-3
v_call: TRBV28
clone_size: -
d_call: -
cdr3_aa: CASRTRGVPGTDTQYF
cdr3_nt: TGTGCCAGCAGGACAAGAGGGGTTCCAGGCACAGATACGCAGTATTTT

j_call: TRBJ1-4
v_call: TRBV3-1
clone_size: many
d_call: TRBD1
cdr3_aa: CASSQWTGASEKLFF
cdr3_nt: TGTGCCAGCAGCCAATGGACAGGGGCGAGTGAAAAACTGTTTTTT

j_call: TRBJ1-5
v_call: TRBV27
clone_size: few
d_call: -
cdr3_aa: CASSRTISNQPQHF
cdr3_nt: TGTGCCAGCAGCCGGACCATTAGCAATCAGCCCCAGCATTTT

j_call: TRBJ1-1
v_call: TRBV7-2
clone_size: -
d_call: TRBD1
cdr3_aa: CASSERTGMSTEAFF
cdr3_nt: TGTGCCAGCAGCGAACGGACAGGGATGAGCACTGAAGCTTTCTTT

j_call: TRBJ2-1
v_call: TRBV2
clone_size: many
d_call: TRBD1
cdr3_aa: CASREGTAYNEQFF
cdr3_nt: TGTGCCAGCAGGGAAGGGACAGCCTACAATGAGCAGTTCTTC

j_call: TRBJ2-2
v_call: TRBV18
clone_size: few
d_call: -
cdr3_aa: CASSPRQKTNTGELFF
cdr3_nt: TGTGCCAGCTCACCACGGCAGAAAACGAACACCGGGGAGCTGTTTTTT

j_call: TRBJ2-1
v_call: TRBV20-1
clone_size: few
d_call: TRBD2
cdr3_aa: CSATHAHHSGRRDAQFF
cdr3_nt: TGCAGTGCTACCCACGCCCATCACAGCGGGAGGAGGGATGCGCAGTTCTTC

j_call: TRBJ2-3
v_call: TRBV12-3/TRBV12-4
clone_size: -
d_call: TRBD1
cdr3_aa: CASTPTGARDTQYF
cdr3_nt: TGTGCCAGCACTCCCACAGGGGCGAGGGATACGCAGTATTTT

j_call: TRBJ1-1
v_call: TRBV12-3/TRBV12-4
clone_size: many
d_call: -
cdr3_aa: CASSVMTGGYGSNTEAFF
cdr3_nt: TGTGCCAGCAGTGTAATGACAGGCGGCTATGGGTCGAACACTGAAGCTTTCTTT

j_call: TRBJ2-2
v_call: TRBV7-8
clone_size: -
d_call: -
cdr3_aa: CASSWGPLGNTGELFF
cdr3_nt: TGTGCCAGCAGCTGGGGACCCTTGGGTAACACCGGGGAGCTGTTTTTT

j_call: TRBJ1-3
v_call: TRBV28
clone_size: many
d_call: -
cdr3_aa: CASSPRHERNTIYF
cdr3_nt: TGTGCCAGCAGTCCCAGACACGAACGAAACACCATATATTTT

j_call: TRBJ1-1
v_call: TRBV2
clone_size: many
d_call: TRBD1
cdr3_aa: CASSSDRGRSEAFF
cdr3_nt: TGTGCCAGCAGTAGTGACAGGGGTAGGTCTGAAGCTTTCTTT

j_call: TRBJ2-1
v_call: TRBV7-9
clone_size: few
d_call: -
cdr3_aa: CASIRLGRLENEQFF
cdr3_nt: TGTGCCAGCATTAGGCTTGGACGCTTAGAAAATGAGCAGTTCTTC

j_call: TRBJ2-5
v_call: TRBV11-2
clone_size: -
d_call: -
cdr3_aa: CASSPGTEGQTQYF
cdr3_nt: TGTGCCAGCAGCCCCGGGACGGAAGGCCAGACCCAGTACTTC

j_call: TRBJ1-2
v_call: TRBV6-2/TRBV6-3
clone_size: -
d_call: TRBD1
cdr3_aa: CASSEQGGSLYGYTF
cdr3_nt: TGTGCCAGCAGCGAACAGGGGGGCAGTCTCTATGGCTACACCTTC

j_call: TRBJ1-1
v_call: TRBV7-2
clone_size: many
d_call: -
cdr3_aa: CASSRGLNTEAFF
cdr3_nt: TGTGCCAGCAGCCGGGGGTTGAACACTGAAGCTTTCTTT

j_call: TRBJ1-1
v_call: TRBV27
clone_size: many
d_call: -
cdr3_aa: CASSPWGDRWAFF
cdr3_nt: TGTGCCAGCAGTCCCTGGGGAGACCGGTGGGCTTTCTTT

j_call: TRBJ2-5
v_call: TRBV7-2
clone_size: many
d_call: -
cdr3_aa: CASSLEGLTQYF
cdr3_nt: TGTGCCAGCAGCTTAGAAGGCCTGACCCAGTACTTC

j_call: TRBJ1-5
v_call: TRBV28
clone_size: many
d_call: -
cdr3_aa: CASRTTSDYQPQHF
cdr3_nt: TGTGCCAGCCGAACAACCTCGGATTATCAGCCCCAGCATTTT

j_call: TRBJ1-1
v_call: TRBV5-1
clone_size: many
d_call: -
cdr3_aa: CASSLYQGNTEAFF
cdr3_nt: TGCGCCAGCAGCTTGTATCAGGGGAACACTGAAGCTTTCTTT

j_call: TRBJ2-5
v_call: TRBV28
clone_size: few
d_call: -
cdr3_aa: CASSPPTGRSFGTQYF
cdr3_nt: TGTGCCAGCAGTCCCCCGACAGGAAGGAGCTTCGGGACCCAGTACTTC

j_call: TRBJ2-5
v_call: TRBV24-1
clone_size: few
d_call: -
cdr3_aa: CATSGAGTSEETQYF
cdr3_nt: TGTGCCACCAGTGGCGCCGGGACATCCGAAGAGACCCAGTACTTC

j_call: TRBJ2-3
v_call: TRBV20-1
clone_size: many
d_call: TRBD2
cdr3_aa: CSARVAGGPRSTDTQYF
cdr3_nt: TGCAGTGCTAGAGTAGCGGGAGGGCCTCGGAGCACAGATACGCAGTATTTT

j_call: TRBJ2-2
v_call: TRBV2
clone_size: -
d_call: TRBD2
cdr3_aa: CASSELSGGMDTGELFF
cdr3_nt: TGTGCCAGCAGTGAGCTGTCGGGAGGGATGGACACCGGGGAGCTGTTTTTT

j_call: TRBJ1-6
v_call: TRBV28
clone_size: many
d_call: -
cdr3_aa: CASSMGGAGLESPLHF
cdr3_nt: TGTGCCAGCAGCATGGGGGGGGCAGGTTTAGAGTCACCCCTCCACTTT

j_call: TRBJ1-5
v_call: TRBV6-9
clone_size: -
d_call: TRBD1
cdr3_aa: CASSYGTGLDQPQHF
cdr3_nt: TGTGCCAGCAGTTACGGGACAGGGCTCGATCAGCCCCAGCATTTT

j_call: TRBJ2-1
v_call: TRBV28
clone_size: once
d_call: TRBD2
cdr3_aa: CASSFADGLAANEQFF
cdr3_nt: TGTGCCAGCAGTTTTGCCGACGGACTAGCGGCCAATGAGCAGTTCTTC

j_call: TRBJ1-2
v_call: TRBV25-1
clone_size: -
d_call: -
cdr3_aa: CASSGYRERGNYGYTF
cdr3_nt: TGTGCCAGCAGTGGCTACAGGGAGAGGGGGAACTATGGCTACACCTTC

j_call: TRBJ2-2
v_call: TRBV5-1
clone_size: -
d_call: -
cdr3_aa: CASSLGTWMNTGELFF
cdr3_nt: TGCGCCAGCAGCTTGGGGACTTGGATGAACACCGGGGAGCTGTTTTTT

j_call: TRBJ1-1
v_call: TRBV6-5
clone_size: -
d_call: -
cdr3_aa: CASSYTKGSEAFF
cdr3_nt: TGTGCCAGCAGTTACACAAAGGGGTCTGAAGCTTTCTTT

j_call: TRBJ2-7
v_call: TRBV6-1
clone_size: many
d_call: -
cdr3_aa: CASSGQSYEQYF
cdr3_nt: TGTGCCAGCAGTGGACAGTCCTACGAGCAGTACTTC

j_call: TRBJ2-7
v_call: TRBV29-1
clone_size: few
d_call: -
cdr3_aa: CSVEASGPRHEQYF
cdr3_nt: TGCAGCGTTGAGGCCTCCGGGCCACGCCACGAGCAGTACTTC

j_call: TRBJ2-5
v_call: TRBV4-1
clone_size: many
d_call: -
cdr3_aa: CASSQWAMETQYF
cdr3_nt: TGCGCCAGCAGCCAATGGGCAATGGAGACCCAGTACTTC